These 28 T cell receptor beta chains were all obtained from the same sample, sequenced in a study of neoadjuvant anti-PD-1 for oral cavity cancer. Clones were read by immunoSEQ multiplex PCR, and TCRdb kept only the in-frame ones, dropping some. The top ten clones hold roughly 15% of a sample with more than 20,000 clones, 26% of them seen once. The sample's time point: after neoadjuvant nivolumab, at surgical resection. This specimen was tumor tissue, taken after nivolumab (anti-PD-1) treatment. The origin of the receptors is a person aged 35-80 years with oral cavity squamous cell carcinoma.

The table lists this clone with many counts. The chain carries TRBV11-2 and TRBJ1-5; D perhaps matches TRBD1 (5 bases). Per germline, CDR1 SGHAT and CDR2 FQNNGV. V lost 1 base and J 1 base, leaving 11 bases between the germline ends. CDR3 size: 16 residues. The CDR3: CASSLGGYASNQPQHF. CDR3 nucleotide sequence: TGTGCCAGCAGCTTAGGGGGGTATGCAAGCAATCAGCCCCAGCATTTT.

This chain links TRBV27 with TRBJ2-1; 7 bases fit TRBD2. V lost 4 bases, J lost 7 bases, and 7 bases stayed unmatched. Looked up from germline, CDR1 is MNHEY and CDR2 is SMNVEV (reference sequence). The CDR3 consists of 14 residues. The CDR3 loop reads CASSWEGLGNEQFF. Written as DNA, the CDR3 is TGTGCCAGCAGTTGGGAGGGCCTGGGTAATGAGCAGTTCTTC.

V usage is TRBV10-3 and J usage is TRBJ2-7; tentative D call: TRBD1 (5 bases). The CDR3 runs 15 residues. V lost 0 bases, J lost 1 base, and 10 bases lay in between. The germline V gene has CDR1 ENHRY and CDR2 SYGVKD. The CDR3 loop is CAISESPGYSYEQYF. The CDR3 DNA follows: TGTGCCATCAGTGAGTCTCCAGGGTATTCCTACGAGCAGTACTTC.

This clone was seen a few times. V and J are TRBV10-3 and TRBJ2-7; no clear D gene. Germline CDR1 ENHRY, CDR2 SYGVKD. CDR3 length: 11 amino acids. V was pared by 8 bases and J by 6 bases, with 11 bases between. The CDR3 loop reads CAIRGEVEQYF. CDR3 in DNA: TGTGCCATCCGAGGAGAGGTCGAGCAGTACTTC.

The V call is TRBV4-1, the J call TRBJ1-5; 7 nucleotides match TRBD1. This CDR3 has 17 amino acids. Germline CDR1 MGHRA, CDR2 YSYEKL. The trim removed 1 base at V and 1 base at J, leaving 7 bases unmatched. CDR3 DNA: TGCGCCAGCAGCCAAGGTCTCTCAGGGGGAAGCAATCAGCCCCAGCATTTT. Protein: CASSQGLSGGSNQPQHF.

The rearrangement joins TRBV6-5 to TRBJ2-3; TRBD1 is a possible D gene (6 bases). This CDR3 has 15 amino acids. Trimming removed 2 bases at V and 6 bases at J, with 15 bases between. Germline V gene lookup returns CDR1 MNHEY and CDR2 SVGAGI. The CDR3 coding sequence is TGTGCCAGCAGTTACGGGACACCCCCAGGGGATACGCAGTATTTT. Protein: CASSYGTPPGDTQYF.

The rearrangement joins TRBV27 to TRBJ1-2; D call uncertain. The V end was cut by 4 bases, the J end by 3 bases, with 12 bases between. The CDR3 extends over 14 amino acids. The V gene's germline CDR1 is MNHEY and CDR2 SMNVEV (reference sequence). CDR3 sequence: CASSSLGKDYGYTF. CDR3 sequence (DNA): TGTGCCAGCAGTTCACTAGGGAAGGACTATGGCTACACCTTC.

The gene calls are TRBV7-9 and TRBJ2-1; D is undetermined. Germline assignment: CDR1 SEHNR and CDR2 FQNEAQ (reference sequence). The germline V and J ends were trimmed by 5 bases and 8 bases, with 13 bases remaining between them. The CDR3 runs to 13 residues. The CDR3 region has the DNA TGTGCCAGCAGCACCCATAGTCAGGATGAGCAGTTCTTC. The encoded protein is CASSTHSQDEQFF.

The rearrangement joins TRBV5-4 to TRBJ2-7; 11 nucleotides line up with TRBD2. This CDR3 spans 15 amino acids. Trimming cost V 3 bases and J 2 bases; bases outside gene matches: 4. The germline CDR1 and CDR2 sequences are SGHNT and YYREEE (reference sequence). The CDR3 nucleotides read TGTGCCAGCAGCTCCCTAGCGGGAGGACCCTACGAGCAGTACTTC. Protein product: CASSSLAGGPYEQYF. Full variable domain (missing parts from reference TRBV5-4 and TRBJ2-7): ETGVTQSPTHLIKTRGQQVTLRCSSQSGHNTVSWYQQALGQGPQFIFQYYREEENGRGNFPPRFSGLQFPNYSSELNVNALELDDSALYLCASSSLAGGPYEQYFGPGTRLTVT.

This clone has ten or more counts. The chain combines TRBV5-4 with TRBJ1-2; D unresolved. Germline V gene data show CDR1 as SGHNT and CDR2 as YYREEE (reference sequence). CDR3 length: 11 residues. Trimming left V 0 bases short and J 8 bases short, with 5 bases between. CDR3 sequence reads: CASSLGLGYTF. The CDR3 DNA reads TGTGCCAGCAGCTTGGGCCTCGGCTACACCTTC. Combining the CDR3 with reference TRBV5-4 and TRBJ1-2 gives the whole variable domain ETGVTQSPTHLIKTRGQQVTLRCSSQSGHNTVSWYQQALGQGPQFIFQYYREEENGRGNFPPRFSGLQFPNYSSELNVNALELDDSALYLCASSLGLGYTFGSGTRLTVV.

V usage is TRBV11-3 and J usage is TRBJ2-1; 8 positions agree with TRBD2. CDR3 length equals 16 residues. V was pared by 1 base and J by 1 base, with 3 bases of the junction left unmatched. The germline CDR1 and CDR2 sequences are SGHNT and YENEEA. The CDR3 DNA is TGTGCCAGCAGCTTAGTACCGGGAGGGTCCTACAATGAGCAGTTCTTC. Amino acid sequence: CASSLVPGGSYNEQFF.

The chain combines TRBV28 with TRBJ2-7, with 9 bases that match TRBD2. With 5 bases clipped from V and 6 bases from J, the junction kept 8 bases outside the gene matches. This CDR3 has 14 residues. Germline values: CDR1 MDHEN, CDR2 SYDVKM. CDR3 nucleotides: TGTGCCAGCAGTCCCCAGATAGCGGGAGTCGAGCAGTACTTC. Translation gives CASSPQIAGVEQYF.

The chain is built from TRBV9 and TRBJ2-2, with TRBD1 matching over 8 bases. The CDR3 covers 19 residues. Looked up from germline, CDR1 is SGDLS and CDR2 is YYNGEE. V dropped 4 bases and J dropped 3; count of bases not matched to a gene: 17. For the CDR3, the DNA is TGTGCCAGCAGCTTAGGGTCAGGACTACGGGGACAGGACACCGGGGAGCTGTTTTTT. It specifies CASSLGSGLRGQDTGELFF. Combining the CDR3 with reference TRBV9 and TRBJ2-2 gives the whole variable domain DSGVTQTPKHLITATGQRVTLRCSPRSGDLSVYWYQQSLDQGLQFLIQYYNGEERAKGNILERFSAQQFPDLHSELNLSSLELGDSALYFCASSLGSGLRGQDTGELFFGEGSRLTVL.

The chain uses TRBV18 and TRBJ1-2; D is ambiguous. Trimming removed 1 base at V and 8 bases at J, with 14 bases between. The CDR3 totals 14 residues. The germline V gene has CDR1 KGHSH and CDR2 LQKENI. Here the CDR3 reads CASSPRPGVYGYTF. For the CDR3, the DNA is TGTGCCAGCTCACCACGTCCAGGAGTATACGGCTACACCTTC.

With respect to this clone: Other DNA sequences from this sample encode an identical CDR3 as well. The CDR3 sequence: CASSAMQETQYF. In DNA, the CDR3 is TGTGCCAGTAGTGCTATGCAAGAGACCCAGTACTTC. V gene TRBV19 combines with J gene TRBJ2-5; D is unclear. CDR3 length: 12 residues. V was clipped by 5 bases and J by 2 bases, with 6 bases between them. Germline CDR1 reads LNHDA; CDR2 reads SQIVND (reference sequence).

Many counts were recorded for this clone. V and J are TRBV5-1 and TRBJ2-3; possibly TRBD1 for D (6 bases). The germline V gene has CDR1 SGHRS and CDR2 YFSETQ. Trimming removed 6 bases at V and 1 base at J, with 12 bases between. The CDR3 length is 14 residues. In DNA form, the CDR3 reads TGCGCCAGCAAACAGGGTGGAGGCACAGATACGCAGTATTTT. Translated: CASKQGGGTDTQYF.

This sequence joins TRBV5-1 and TRBJ1-1; TRBD1 might be the D (5 bases). Per germline, CDR1 SGHRS and CDR2 YFSETQ. There are 13 residues in the CDR3. Between the trimmed V and J ends, which lost 1 base and 4 bases, there was a span of 8 bases. The CDR3 spells CASSLPGSTEAFF. The CDR3, as DNA: TGCGCCAGCAGCTTGCCAGGGAGCACTGAAGCTTTCTTT.

This clone was detected a few times. The rearrangement joins TRBV5-6 to TRBJ1-2; D is possibly TRBD1 (6 bases). The CDR3 sequence is 12 residues long. Deletions cut 4 bases from V and 6 bases from J, with 10 bases between. Germline V gives CDR1 SGHDT, CDR2 YYEEEE. DNA of the CDR3: TGTGCCAGCAGCGGGGGGGCGGATGGCTACACCTTC. It specifies CASSGGADGYTF. Variable domain in full (rest from reference TRBV5-6 and TRBJ1-2): DAGVTQSPTHLIKTRGQQVTLRCSPKSGHDTVSWYQQALGQGPQFIFQYYEEEERQRGNFPDRFSGHQFPNYSSELNVNALLLGDSALYLCASSGGADGYTFGSGTRLTVV.

A few counts support this clone. The chain employs TRBV5-1 and TRBJ1-2, with 8 bases aligning to TRBD1. The CDR3 runs to 12 residues. With 4 bases clipped from V and 10 bases from J, the junction kept 6 bases outside the gene matches. Germline V lookup: CDR1 SGHRS, CDR2 YFSETQ. DNA of the CDR3: TGCGCCAGCAGCCCAGACAGGGGAGACTACACCTTC. It encodes CASSPDRGDYTF. Full variable domain (remainder filled in from reference TRBV5-1 and TRBJ1-2): KAGVTQTPRYLIKTRGQQVTLSCSPISGHRSVSWYQQTPGQGLQFLFEYFSETQRNKGNFPGRFSGRQFSNSRSEMNVSTLELGDSALYLCASSPDRGDYTFGSGTRLTVV.

The chain carries TRBV6-1 and TRBJ1-4; D is perhaps TRBD1 (5 bases). Germline CDR1 and CDR2: MNHNS and SASEGT. The CDR3 loop spans 15 amino acids. Between the trimmed V and J ends, which lost 6 bases and 8 bases, there was a span of 19 bases. The CDR3 sequence is CASSPGGNLGEKLFF. CDR3 bases: TGTGCCAGCAGCCCTGGGGGTAACTTAGGAGAAAAACTGTTTTTT.

The rearrangement joins TRBV6-5 to TRBJ2-5; 7 nucleotides line up with TRBD1. CDR3 length: 14 residues. Trimming at V came to 6 bases and at J to 2 bases, leaving 6 bases not matched to a gene. The germline V gene has CDR1 MNHEY and CDR2 SVGAGI. Here the CDR3 DNA reads TGTGCCAGCAGCAAAAGGGACAGACAAGAGACCCAGTACTTC. It specifies CASSKRDRQETQYF.

The chain combines TRBV27 with TRBJ1-2; TRBD1 aligns across 8 bases. The CDR3 is made up of 13 amino acids. Germline CDR1 MNHEY, CDR2 SMNVEV (reference sequence). J lost 4 bases, V lost 5 bases, and 3 bases had no gene match. The chain's CDR3 is CASSLGTGYGYTF. Here the CDR3 DNA reads TGTGCCAGCAGTCTAGGGACAGGCTATGGCTACACCTTC.

The genes are TRBV7-2 and TRBJ2-7; D gene ambiguous. The CDR3 sequence is 13 residues long. Germline assignment: CDR1 SGHTA and CDR2 FQGNSA. Trimming left V 0 bases short and J 4 bases short, with 7 bases between. Here the CDR3 DNA reads TGTGCCAGCAGCTTAGCCCCTCGGTACGAGCAGTACTTC. It translates to CASSLAPRYEQYF. Full variable domain (rest looked up from reference TRBV7-2 and TRBJ2-7): GAGVSQSPSNKVTEKGKDVELRCDPISGHTALYWYRQSLGQGLEFLIYFQGNSAPDKSGLPSDRFSAERTGGSVSTLTIQRTQQEDSAVYLCASSLAPRYEQYFGPGTRLTVT.

The chain links TRBV15 to TRBJ1-2; 8 bases line up with TRBD1. From germline, CDR1 is LNHNV and CDR2 YYDKDF (reference sequence). The J segment lost 5 bases and the V segment lost 0 bases, leaving 8 bases of the junction unmatched. This CDR3 comprises 16 residues. The CDR3 spells CATSRDYGRGPYGYTF. CDR3 DNA sequence: TGTGCCACCAGCAGAGATTACGGCAGGGGGCCTTATGGCTACACCTTC. The full variable domain, in which reference TRBV15 and TRBJ1-2 provide the parts outside the CDR3, is DAMVIQNPRYQVTQFGKPVTLSCSQTLNHNVMYWYQQKSSQAPKLLFHYYDKDFNNEADTPDNFQSRRPNTSFCFLDIRSPGLGDTAMYLCATSRDYGRGPYGYTFGSGTRLTVV.

The CDR3 DNA is TGTGCCAGCAGTTCCAATGCGGATACGCAGTATTTT. As protein: CASSSNADTQYF. The chain employs TRBV28 and TRBJ2-3; D ambiguous. In germline, CDR1 is MDHEN, CDR2 SYDVKM. V was clipped by 4 bases and J by 6 bases, with 8 bases between them. The CDR3 is made up of 12 amino acids.

V is TRBV5-4 and J is TRBJ2-3; 9 bases map to TRBD2. The CDR3 covers 16 residues. The J segment lost 2 bases and the V segment lost 4 bases, leaving 8 bases of the junction unmatched. In germline, CDR1 is SGHNT, CDR2 YYREEE (reference sequence). The CDR3 loop reads CASSPGTSRNTDTQYF. The CDR3 DNA reads as TGTGCCAGCAGCCCAGGGACTAGCAGAAACACAGATACGCAGTATTTT.

Only a few counts were recorded for this clone. This chain uses TRBV4-1 with TRBJ2-7; D gene unclear. The length of the CDR3 is 14 residues. V was cut by 2 bases and J by 0 bases, with 8 bases left in between. The germline V gene has CDR1 MGHRA and CDR2 YSYEKL. The CDR3 loop is CASSQPETSYEQYF. In DNA, the CDR3 is TGCGCCAGCAGCCAACCAGAGACCTCCTACGAGCAGTACTTC.

The chain recombines TRBV7-9 with TRBJ2-1, with TRBD1 matching 7 bases. Germline CDR1 reads SEHNR; CDR2 reads FQNEAQ (reference sequence). The CDR3 totals 15 residues. V lost 4 bases to trimming and J lost 10 bases; unmatched junction nucleotides: 13. Written as DNA, the CDR3 is TGTGCCAGCAGCTCATTCCGGACAGGTAGCTTAGAGCAGTTCTTC. Protein: CASSSFRTGSLEQFF.